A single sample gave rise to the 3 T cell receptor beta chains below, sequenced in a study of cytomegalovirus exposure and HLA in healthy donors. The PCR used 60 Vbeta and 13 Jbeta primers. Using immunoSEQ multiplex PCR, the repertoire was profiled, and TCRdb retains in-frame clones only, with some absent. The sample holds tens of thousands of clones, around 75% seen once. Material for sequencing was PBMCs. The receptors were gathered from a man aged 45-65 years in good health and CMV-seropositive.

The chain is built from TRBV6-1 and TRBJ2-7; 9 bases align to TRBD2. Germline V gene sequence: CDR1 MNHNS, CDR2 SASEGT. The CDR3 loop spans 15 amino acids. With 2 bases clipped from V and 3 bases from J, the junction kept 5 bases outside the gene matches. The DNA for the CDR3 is TGTGCCAGCAGTGAAATCGGGACTAGCTTCTACGAGCAGTACTTC. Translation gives CASSEIGTSFYEQYF.

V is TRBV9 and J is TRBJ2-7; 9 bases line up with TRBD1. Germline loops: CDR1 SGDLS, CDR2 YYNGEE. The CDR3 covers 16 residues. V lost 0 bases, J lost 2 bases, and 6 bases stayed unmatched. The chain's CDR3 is CASSVDGTGSTYEQYF. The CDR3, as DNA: TGTGCCAGCAGCGTAGACGGGACAGGGAGTACCTACGAGCAGTACTTC.

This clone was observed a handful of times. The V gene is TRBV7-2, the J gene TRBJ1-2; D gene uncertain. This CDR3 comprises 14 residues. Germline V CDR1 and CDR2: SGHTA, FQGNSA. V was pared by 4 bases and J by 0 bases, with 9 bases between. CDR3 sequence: CASSSSSANYGYTF. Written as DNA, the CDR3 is TGTGCCAGCAGCTCCAGTTCAGCTAACTATGGCTACACCTTC.